The sequence of this T cell receptor beta chain was determined in a study of T cell repertoires in ileal Crohn's disease. Overall study findings and caveats: Compared with CD4 T cells, sorted CD8 cells carried more expanded clones.

Time point described: neoterminal ileum biopsy at postoperative endoscopy, about 6 months after surgery. Eligibility required adulthood, ileal or ileocolonic Crohn's disease and indicated ileocolonic resection. Sequenced by immunoSEQ multiplex PCR; TCRdb stores in-frame clones only, minus some. The table includes about 7,200 clones, over 60% detected once. The CDR3 has 15 amino acids. Germline assignment: CDR1 MNHNY and CDR2 SVGAGI (reference sequence). V was clipped by 6 bases and J by 7 bases; unmatched bases: 5. With regard to this clone: Its antigen is still unknown.

This chain joins TRBV6-6 and TRBJ2-1; TRBD2 aligns across 14 bases. The sequence was collected from an adult with Crohn's disease. What was sequenced was ileal tissue. The CDR3 region is CASSPTSGGANEQFF. The CDR3 DNA reads TGTGCCAGCAGCCCGACTAGCGGGGGGGCGAATGAGCAGTTCTTC.